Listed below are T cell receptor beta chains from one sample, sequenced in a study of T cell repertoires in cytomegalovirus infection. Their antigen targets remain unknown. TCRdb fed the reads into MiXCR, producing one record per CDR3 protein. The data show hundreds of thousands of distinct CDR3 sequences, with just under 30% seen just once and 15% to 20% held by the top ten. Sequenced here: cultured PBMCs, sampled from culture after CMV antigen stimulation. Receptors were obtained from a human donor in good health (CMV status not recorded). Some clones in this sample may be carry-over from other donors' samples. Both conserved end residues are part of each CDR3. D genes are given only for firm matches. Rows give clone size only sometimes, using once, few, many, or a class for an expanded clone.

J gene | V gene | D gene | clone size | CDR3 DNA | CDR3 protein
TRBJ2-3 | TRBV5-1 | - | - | TGCGCCAGCAGCTTGGTGGGGAGCTCAGATACGCAGTATTTT | CASSLVGSSDTQYF
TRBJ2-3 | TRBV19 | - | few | TGTGCCAGTAGTATCAGGAGGGAAAAGACAGATACGCAGTATTTT | CASSIRREKTDTQYF
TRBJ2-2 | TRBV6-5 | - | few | TGTGCCATATCCCTCATGGGCTCACCTACCTGGGGTAACACCGGGGAGCTGTTTTTT | CAISLMGSPTWGNTGELFF
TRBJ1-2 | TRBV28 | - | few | TGTGCCTTACGAGGGGCCAACTATGGCTACACCTTC | CALRGANYGYTF
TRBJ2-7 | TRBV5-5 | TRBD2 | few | TGTGCCAGCAGCTTGGATAAGGCTAGCGGGTTCTCCTACGAGCAGTACTTC | CASSLDKASGFSYEQYF
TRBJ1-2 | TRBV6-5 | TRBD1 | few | TGTGCCAGCAGACAAGACAGGGACTATGGCTACACCTTC | CASRQDRDYGYTF
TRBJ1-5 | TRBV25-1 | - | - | TGTGCCAGCAGTGCATCCGATCAGCCCCAGCATTTT | CASSASDQPQHF
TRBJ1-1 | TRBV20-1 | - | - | TGCAGTGCTAGTCGACCGGGGGACACTGAAGCTTTCTTT | CSASRPGDTEAFF
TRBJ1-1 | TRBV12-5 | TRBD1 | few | TGTGCTAGTGGATCACCAACAGGGGTGAACACTGAAGCTTTCTTT | CASGSPTGVNTEAFF
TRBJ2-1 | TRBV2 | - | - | TGTGCCAGCAGCCCAATCCCGGGAAATGAGCAGTTCTTC | CASSPIPGNEQFF
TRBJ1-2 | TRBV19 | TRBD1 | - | TGTGCCAGTAGCCTCTCTGGGACAGATATGCGGAACTATGGGTACACCTTC | CASSLSGTDMRNYGYTF
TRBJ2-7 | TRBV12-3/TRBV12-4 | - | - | TGTGCCAGCAGTTCCCCTGACAGGCTCCTTTACGAGCAGTACTTC | CASSSPDRLLYEQYF
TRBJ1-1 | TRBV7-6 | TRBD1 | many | TGTGCCAGCAGCGCGCCGGAGGGGGCGGACACTGAAGCTTTCTTT | CASSAPEGADTEAFF
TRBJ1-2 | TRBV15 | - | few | TGTGCCACCAGCAGAGAAATTACACTCGGCTATGGCTACACCTTC | CATSREITLGYGYTF
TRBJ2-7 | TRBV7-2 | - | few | TGTGCCAGCAGCTTAGCGAGGGAACACGAGCAGTACTTC | CASSLAREHEQYF
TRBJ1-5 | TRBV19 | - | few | TGTGCCACCTCCTTGGGGAACGAGGGTCAGCCCCAGCATTTT | CATSLGNEGQPQHF
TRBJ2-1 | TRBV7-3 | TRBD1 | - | TGTGCCAGCAGCTTAGCCGGGACAGGGGTCTACAATGAGCAGTTCTTC | CASSLAGTGVYNEQFF
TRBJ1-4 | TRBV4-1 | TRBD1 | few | TGCGCCAGCAGCCAAGATCCGGGACAGACTAATGAAAAACTGTTTTTT | CASSQDPGQTNEKLFF
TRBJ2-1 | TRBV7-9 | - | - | TGTGCCAGCAGCTTATCGGGACACTCTAGCGTGCAGTTCTTC | CASSLSGHSSVQFF
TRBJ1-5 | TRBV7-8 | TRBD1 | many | TGTGCCAGCAGCCTAGGGACAGGGGGCGCCCGGTCTCAGCCCCAGCATTTT | CASSLGTGGARSQPQHF
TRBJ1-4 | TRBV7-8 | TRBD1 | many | TGTGCCAGCAGCACCGATCCCGGGACAGGTGAAAAACTGTTTTTT | CASSTDPGTGEKLFF
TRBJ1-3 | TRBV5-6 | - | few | TGTGCCAGCAGCTCGGGGACATTCGTAACTGGAAACACCATATATTTT | CASSSGTFVTGNTIYF
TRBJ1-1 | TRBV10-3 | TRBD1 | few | TGTGCCATCAGTGGCTCCCGGGACAGGATCTATGAAGCTTTCTTT | CAISGSRDRIYEAFF
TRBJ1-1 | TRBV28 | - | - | TGTGCCAGCGTAAACAGCAACACTGAAGCTTTCTTT | CASVNSNTEAFF
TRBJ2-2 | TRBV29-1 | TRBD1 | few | TGCAGCGATCTTCCGGGACAGGGGGACACCGGGGAGCTGTTTTTT | CSDLPGQGDTGELFF
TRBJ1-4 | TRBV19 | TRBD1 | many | TGTGCCAGTAGTCCTTCCGGGACAGGGGTTGAAAAACTGTTTTTT | CASSPSGTGVEKLFF
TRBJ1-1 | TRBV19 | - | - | TGTGCCAGTCTCGGCAGGACCAACACTGAAGCTTTCTTT | CASLGRTNTEAFF
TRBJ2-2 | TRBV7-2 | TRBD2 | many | TGTGCCAGCAGCTTAGCGCCCCTCGGGACTAGCAGATTCGCGAACACCGGGGAGCTGTTTTTT | CASSLAPLGTSRFANTGELFF
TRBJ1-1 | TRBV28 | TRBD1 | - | TGTGCCAGCAGTGGATGGGACAGGGAAGCTTTCTTT | CASSGWDREAFF
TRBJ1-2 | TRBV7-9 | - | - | TGTGCCAGCAGCTGGACGGGGGGCTCTGGCTACACCTTC | CASSWTGGSGYTF
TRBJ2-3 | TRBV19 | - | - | TGTGCCAGCACAGGGGACTACAGCACAGATACGCAGTATTTT | CASTGDYSTDTQYF
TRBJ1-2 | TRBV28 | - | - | TGTGCCAGCAGTGTGACAGACTATGGCTACACCTTC | CASSVTDYGYTF
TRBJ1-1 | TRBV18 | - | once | TGTGCCAGCTCACCACGAGCTCCTCTCTCAGTTTATAACACTGAAGCTTTCTTT | CASSPRAPLSVYNTEAFF
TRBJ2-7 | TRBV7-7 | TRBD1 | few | TGTGCTAGCAGCTTAGCGTCATGGCGGACAGGAGCCCACGAGCAGTACTTC | CASSLASWRTGAHEQYF
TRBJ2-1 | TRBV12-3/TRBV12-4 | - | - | TGTGCCAGCAGGTCCGGGAGATCGCCCTACAATGAGCAGTTCTTC | CASRSGRSPYNEQFF
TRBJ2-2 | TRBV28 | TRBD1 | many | TGTGCCAGCGAGGGACAGCCAAACACCGGGGAGCTGTTTTTT | CASEGQPNTGELFF
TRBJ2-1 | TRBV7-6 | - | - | TGTGCCAGCGGGTCTAGTTGGAGGCCCTACAATGAGCAGTTCTTC | CASGSSWRPYNEQFF
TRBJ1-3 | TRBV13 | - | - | TGTGCCAGCAGCCCGCGGGATGGAGGGACAAGCCGAAACACCATATATTTT | CASSPRDGGTSRNTIYF
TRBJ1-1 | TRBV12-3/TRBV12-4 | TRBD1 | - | TGTGCCAGCAGTCCTAGGTCCGACAGGGACACTGAAGCTTTCTTT | CASSPRSDRDTEAFF
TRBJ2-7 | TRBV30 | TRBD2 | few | TGTGCCTGGAGTTCCGGGGGGGGCAGAGAGCAGTACTTC | CAWSSGGGREQYF
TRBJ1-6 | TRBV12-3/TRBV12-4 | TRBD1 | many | TGTGCCAGCAGCCCCGGACAGGGTTATTCACCCCTCCACTTT | CASSPGQGYSPLHF
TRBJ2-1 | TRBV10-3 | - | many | TGTGCCGCCCTCCCCCGGGAAGGTCCCTACAATGAGCAGTTCTTC | CAALPREGPYNEQFF
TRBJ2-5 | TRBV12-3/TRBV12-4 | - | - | TGTGCCAGCAGTTTAGGCCCCGTCCAAGAGACCCAGTACTTC | CASSLGPVQETQYF